Listed here are 9 T cell receptor beta chains from one sample, sequenced in a study of shared clonotypes between healthy human individuals. Sequencing was performed with immunoSEQ multiplex PCR; in TCRdb, only in-frame clones are kept and a portion is missing. The data show just over 2,000,000 clones, around 95% seen once. Sequenced input: naive CD4+ T cells sorted from blood. The subset was: CD45RA+ positively selected. Receptors were obtained from a man aged 18 to 30 in good health.

The chain combines TRBV27 with TRBJ2-7; 9 bases are shared with TRBD1. After removal of 5 bases from V and 1 base from J, the junction contained 6 bases not matched to a gene. Germline CDR1 and CDR2: MNHEY and SMNVEV (reference sequence). This CDR3 is built from 15 residues. In nucleotides, the CDR3 is TGTGCCAGCAGTCAACTTGGACAGGGGTCCTACGAGCAGTACTTC. Its protein product is CASSQLGQGSYEQYF.

The rearrangement links TRBV6-6 to TRBJ2-7; no clear D. Looked up from germline, CDR1 is MNHNY and CDR2 is SVGAGI (reference sequence). CDR3 length equals 11 residues. Trimming removed 5 bases from V and 3 bases from J, with 5 bases in between. For the CDR3, the DNA is TGTGCCAGCAGTAACGACTACGAGCAGTACTTC. Its translation is CASSNDYEQYF.

Comments on this clone: One junction end does not reproduce the germline sequence, and a read error may be involved. V gene TRBV25-1 combines with J gene TRBJ2-5, with D unresolved. CDR1 and CDR2 from the germline V gene are MGHDK and SYGVNS. This CDR3 has 14 residues. The CDR3, as DNA: TGTGCCAGCAGTACCTCGCGGTTCCAAGAGGCCCAGTACTTC. It is translated as CASSTSRFQEAQYF.

The chain employs TRBV6-6 and TRBJ1-2; no definite D call. The CDR3 sequence is 12 residues long. Germline lookup yields CDR1 MNHNY and CDR2 SVGAGI (reference sequence). Trimming stripped 1 base from V and 8 bases from J, with 8 bases between. For the CDR3, the DNA is TGTGCCAGCAGTTACTTGGGGTCCGGCTACACCTTC. Translated, it gives CASSYLGSGYTF.

The V gene is TRBV10-3, the J gene TRBJ2-3; D perhaps matches TRBD2 (6 bases). The CDR3 consists of 16 residues. V was pared by 4 bases and J by 2 bases, with 16 bases between. Germline loops: CDR1 ENHRY, CDR2 SYGVKD. The CDR3 coding sequence is TGTGCCATCAGTGCCTTTTGGGACTCCCCCACAGATACGCAGTATTTT. This translates into CAISAFWDSPTDTQYF.

For the CDR3, the DNA is TGTGCCAGCAGCACGATGAGCGGGGGCGTTTCCTACAATGAGCAGTTCTTC. It specifies CASSTMSGGVSYNEQFF. V is TRBV5-4 and J is TRBJ2-1; the match to TRBD2 covers 8 bases. CDR3 length: 17 amino acids. Germline CDR1 reads SGHNT; CDR2 reads YYREEE (reference sequence). The junction had 10 bases not matched to a gene; V was cut back by 4 bases and J by 1 base. The entire variable domain, with the rest obtained from reference TRBV5-4 and TRBJ2-1, is as follows: ETGVTQSPTHLIKTRGQQVTLRCSSQSGHNTVSWYQQALGQGPQFIFQYYREEENGRGNFPPRFSGLQFPNYSSELNVNALELDDSALYLCASSTMSGGVSYNEQFFGPGTRLTVL.

The rearrangement uses TRBV4-3 and TRBJ1-2; D ambiguous. Germline CDR1 is LGHNA and CDR2 is YSLEER. The CDR3 runs to 15 residues. Trimming took off 0 bases at V and 5 bases at J, with 13 bases between the two ends. In DNA form, the CDR3 reads TGCGCCAGCAGCCAAGATTTAAGGGATCGGTATGGCTACACCTTC. Its translation: CASSQDLRDRYGYTF.

The CDR3 loop is CASSFQGVNQPQHF. In DNA, the CDR3 is TGTGCCAGCAGCTTTCAGGGGGTTAACCAGCCCCAGCATTTT. The chain couples TRBV4-2 to TRBJ1-5, with 7 bases lining up with TRBD1. Germline V CDR1 and CDR2: LGHNA, YNFKEQ. V lost 5 bases, J lost 7 bases, and 8 bases stayed unmatched. The CDR3 has 14 amino acids.

This clone showed up just once. The V call is TRBV11-2, the J call TRBJ2-5; D is perhaps TRBD2 (5 bases). The ends were cut back, 4 bases at V and 4 bases at J, with 13 bases in the middle. The germline V gene encodes CDR1 SGHAT and CDR2 FQNNGV. CDR3 length: 14 amino acids. The CDR3 protein is CASSSATRGETQYF. In DNA form, the CDR3 reads TGTGCCAGCAGCTCGGCCACCCGGGGAGAGACCCAGTACTTC.